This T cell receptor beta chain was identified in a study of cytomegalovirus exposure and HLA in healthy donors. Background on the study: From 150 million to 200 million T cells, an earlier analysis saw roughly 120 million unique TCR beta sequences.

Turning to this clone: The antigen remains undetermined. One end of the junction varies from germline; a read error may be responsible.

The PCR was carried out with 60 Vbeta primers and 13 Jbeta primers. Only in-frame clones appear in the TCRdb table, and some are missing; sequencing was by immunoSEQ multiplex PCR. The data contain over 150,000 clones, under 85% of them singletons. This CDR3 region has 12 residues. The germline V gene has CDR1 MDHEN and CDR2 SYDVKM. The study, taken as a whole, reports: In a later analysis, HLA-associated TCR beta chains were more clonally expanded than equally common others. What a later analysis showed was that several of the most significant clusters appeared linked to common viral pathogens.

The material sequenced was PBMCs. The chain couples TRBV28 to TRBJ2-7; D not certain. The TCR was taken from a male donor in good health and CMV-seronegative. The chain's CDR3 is CTSSLVTYEQYF. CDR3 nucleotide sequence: TGTACCAGCAGTTTAGTAACCTACGAGCAGTACTTC.